The T cell receptor (beta chain) described here comes from a study of shared clonotypes between healthy human individuals. The study's findings and limits: Few donors limited the genetic and exposure-history diversity represented. Clonotype sharing among the donors was expected to vary with sequencing depth. It was observed that about 5% of naive CD4 clonotypes were shared across four donors.

Naive CD8 cells were CD45RO-negative, positively selected for CCR7, excluding terminally differentiated effector memory CD45RA+ cells. Each donor was a Caucasian adult residing in Nashville, Tennessee. V dropped 2 bases and J dropped 0 bases, with 13 bases sitting between them. The germline gives CDR1 KGHSH, CDR2 LQKENI. The CDR3 is 16 residues long. The data were produced by immunoSEQ multiplex PCR, yet TCRdb's version contains in-frame clones alone and is incomplete. Of nearly 2 million clones in the sample, about 95% are singletons; the top ten hold roughly 1%. As regards this clone: Its cognate antigen is unknown.

This rearrangement joins TRBV18 to TRBJ2-5; D perhaps matches TRBD1 (5 bases). This TCR was recovered from a man aged 18 to 35 in good health. The sample comprised naive CD8+ T cells sorted from blood. The CDR3 DNA sequence: TGTGCCAGCTCACCAGGGGCATATTTGTACCAAGAGACCCAGTACTTC. It translates to CASSPGAYLYQETQYF.